These 27 T cell receptor beta chains share one sample of origin, sequenced in a study of response to subunit inactivated influenza vaccine. Using its own MiXCR run on the RT-PCR reads, TCRdb lists one record per CDR3 protein. Seen here are more than 550,000 distinct CDR3 sequences, 11% observed once, and the top ten hold roughly 11%. These data were likewise used in another study, on T cells expressing NK-cell markers. In that study: cDNA encoding TCR beta was synthesized via 5'RACE template switching incorporating UMIs.

The source was PBMCs from blood, collected on the day of vaccination. The receptors shown here come from a man aged 50 to 59 who received an inactivated influenza vaccine.

In this sample, this clonotype turned up many times. The CDR3 reads CASSRPGAPDTQYF. CDR3 DNA: TGTGCCAGCAGTCGGCCGGGTGCCCCGGATACGCAGTATTTT. The V and J genes are TRBV12-3 or TRBV12-4 and TRBJ2-3; unclear D gene. The CDR3 extends over 14 amino acids. V lost 5 bases and J 6 bases, leaving 15 bases between the germline ends.

The chain uses TRBV20-1 and TRBJ2-3, with D unclear. The CDR3 extends over 14 amino acids. Germline CDR1 DFQATT, CDR2 SNEGSKA (reference sequence). Deletions cut 0 bases from V and 2 bases from J, with 9 bases between. The CDR3 here is CSARESRVTDTQYF. CDR3 coding DNA: TGCAGTGCTAGAGAGTCTAGGGTCACAGATACGCAGTATTTT.

Written as DNA, the CDR3 is TGTGCCAGCAGCTTAGGCCCTAGGGGGGGAGAATCGTACGAGCAGTACTTC. It encodes CASSLGPRGGESYEQYF. The chain uses TRBV7-6 and TRBJ2-7, with D perhaps TRBD2 (7 bases). Germline V gives CDR1 SGHVS, CDR2 FNYEAQ. Deletions cut 1 base from V and 4 bases from J, with 20 bases between. This CDR3 contains 17 residues.

This clonotype was observed a few times. The chain is built from TRBV14 and TRBJ2-3; the match to TRBD2 covers 9 bases. The J segment lost 5 bases and the V segment lost 0 bases, leaving 3 bases of the junction unmatched. CDR3 length equals 15 residues. The germline CDR1 and CDR2 sequences are SGHDN and FVKESK. The CDR3: CASSQDKAGGDTQYF. The CDR3 coding sequence is TGTGCCAGCAGCCAAGATAAAGCGGGAGGAGATACGCAGTATTTT. The variable domain in full, completed from reference TRBV14 and TRBJ2-3, reads EAGVTQFPSHSVIEKGQTVTLRCDPISGHDNLYWYRRVMGKEIKFLLHFVKESKQDESGMPNNRFLAERTGGTYSTLKVQPAELEDSGVYFCASSQDKAGGDTQYFGPGTRLTVL.

This clonotype has just a few counts. The CDR3 is CASSPEASGAYNEQFF. The CDR3 nucleotides read TGTGCCAGCAGTCCCGAGGCTAGCGGGGCCTACAATGAGCAGTTCTTC. The rearrangement uses TRBV12-3 or TRBV12-4 and TRBJ2-1; 9 bases map to TRBD2. The CDR3 loop spans 16 amino acids. The V segment lost 5 bases and the J segment 2 bases; nucleotides outside the gene matches: 7.

The rearrangement joins TRBV12-3 or TRBV12-4 to TRBJ2-5, with TRBD2 matching over 13 bases. The CDR3 runs 14 residues. Germline trimming cut 11 bases from V and 7 bases from J; bases unmatched to any gene: 10. The CDR3, as DNA: TGTGCCTCCCGGGGACTAGCGGGGTCGATGACCCAGTACTTC. Translation gives CASRGLAGSMTQYF.

The chain links TRBV5-1 to TRBJ2-5; TRBD2 matches 10 bases. The ends lost 0 bases at V and 4 bases at J; junction bases unmatched: 9. The germline gives CDR1 SGHRS, CDR2 YFSETQ. The CDR3 covers 17 residues. In nucleotides, the CDR3 is TGCGCCAGCAGCTTGGAACCGAGCGGGGGGGCCGGAGAGACCCAGTACTTC. Its translation is CASSLEPSGGAGETQYF.

For this clonotype: A read error may produce the germline difference seen at one junction end. This chain joins TRBV29-1 and TRBJ2-7, with 11 bases that match TRBD1. There are 14 residues in the CDR3. Germline V lookup: CDR1 SQVTM, CDR2 ANQGSEA. CDR3 coding DNA: TGCGGCGTTGAAGGACAGGGGGCATTAAACGAGCAGTACTTC. Protein product: CGVEGQGALNEQYF.

In DNA form, the CDR3 reads TGCAGTGCTAGAGACGGGGACAGCTACGAGCAGTACTTC. Translation gives CSARDGDSYEQYF. V is TRBV20-1 and J is TRBJ2-7; TRBD1 matches 7 bases. The V and J ends lost 0 bases and 3 bases, in that order; junction bases with no gene match: 2. Germline assignment: CDR1 DFQATT and CDR2 SNEGSKA (reference sequence). The CDR3 length is 13 residues.

This clonotype was seen more than once but under ten times. This sequence joins TRBV4-3 and TRBJ1-2; unclear D gene. This CDR3 region has 14 residues. Trimming stripped 4 bases from V and 1 base from J, with 10 bases between. Germline V gene lookup returns CDR1 LGHNA and CDR2 YSLEER. Here the CDR3 reads CASSLEGGNYGYTF. CDR3 DNA: TGCGCCAGCAGCCTGGAGGGTGGTAACTATGGCTACACCTTC.

This clonotype was observed a few times. The V call is TRBV28, the J call TRBJ2-7; tentative D call: TRBD1 (6 bases). CDR1 MDHEN and CDR2 SYDVKM come from the germline V gene. This CDR3 comprises 14 residues. V lost 5 bases and J lost 4, with 15 bases in between. CDR3 protein: CASSPMTGLYEQYF. CDR3 in DNA: TGTGCCAGCAGTCCCATGACAGGATTATACGAGCAGTACTTC.

This clonotype was detected many times. The chain combines TRBV20-1 with TRBJ2-5; D unclear. V gave up 1 base and J gave up 3 bases, with 24 bases separating them. CDR3 length equals 18 residues. The germline V gene encodes CDR1 DFQATT and CDR2 SNEGSKA (reference sequence). The CDR3 DNA reads as TGCAGTGCTAGAGTTTCGGGTTTACAAGCGTCTTCTAAAGAGACCCAGTACTTC. Encoded protein: CSARVSGLQASSKETQYF.

This clonotype was seen more than once but under ten times. This sequence joins TRBV4-3 and TRBJ2-2; possible D gene TRBD2, 5 bases. Trimming removed 0 bases at V and 3 bases at J, with 8 bases between. Germline V lookup: CDR1 LGHNA, CDR2 YSLEER. The CDR3 length is 15 residues. CDR3 region: CASSQDRGYTGELFF. The CDR3 coding sequence is TGCGCCAGCAGCCAAGATCGCGGGTACACCGGGGAGCTGTTTTTT.

This clonotype was counted ten times or more. The V call is TRBV29-1, the J call TRBJ2-1; D uncertain. V was cut by 4 bases and J by 5 bases, with 9 bases left in between. The CDR3 totals 12 residues. Germline V CDR1 and CDR2: SQVTM, ANQGSEA. In DNA, the CDR3 is TGCAGCGTTGGGGCAGAGAACAATGAGCAGTTCTTC. Amino acids: CSVGAENNEQFF.

This clonotype was counted ten times or more. The chain employs TRBV28 and TRBJ1-3; D may be TRBD1 (5 bases). Germline V gene sequence: CDR1 MDHEN, CDR2 SYDVKM. CDR3 length equals 16 residues. V shed 7 bases and J shed 1 base, with 17 bases lying between them. The CDR3 loop reads CASTSGGTSSGNTIYF. The CDR3 bases are TGTGCCAGCACCAGCGGGGGGACGAGTTCTGGAAACACCATATATTTT.

This chain uses TRBV12-3 or TRBV12-4 with TRBJ2-1, with 8 bases fitting TRBD1. The ends lost 8 bases at V and 4 bases at J; junction bases unmatched: 7. This CDR3 contains 14 residues. The CDR3 is CASCMRQGYNEQFF. The CDR3 DNA reads TGTGCCAGCTGCATGAGACAGGGGTACAATGAGCAGTTCTTC.

This clonotype was detected only a few times. This chain uses TRBV18 with TRBJ2-1; D not resolved. Trimming shortened V by 3 bases and J by 5 bases, and 11 bases separated the two germline ends. CDR3 length: 14 amino acids. CDR1 and CDR2 from the germline V gene are KGHSH and LQKENI. CDR3 sequence reads: CASSPFETHNEQFF. CDR3 sequence (DNA): TGTGCCAGCTCACCTTTCGAAACCCACAATGAGCAGTTCTTC.

The chain uses TRBV5-1 and TRBJ2-2, with D possibly being TRBD2 (5 bases). Trimming pared 4 bases from V and 6 bases from J, leaving 13 bases between. CDR1 is SGHRS, CDR2 YFSETQ, per germline. The CDR3 contains 14 residues. The CDR3 DNA is TGCGCCAGCAGCATCAGTAGCGAAGCCGGGGAGCTGTTTTTT. Translated: CASSISSEAGELFF.

This chain uses TRBV10-3 with TRBJ2-7, with D unresolved. Trimming cost V 0 bases and J 2 bases, with 11 bases left between them. Germline V gene data show CDR1 as ENHRY and CDR2 as SYGVKD. The CDR3 contains 15 residues. CDR3 loop: CAISESPGGPYEQYF. CDR3 coding DNA: TGTGCCATCAGTGAGTCGCCAGGCGGCCCCTACGAGCAGTACTTC.

The chain recombines TRBV20-1 with TRBJ2-7; D not resolved. CDR3 length equals 11 residues. Germline V gives CDR1 DFQATT, CDR2 SNEGSKA (reference sequence). Trimming left V 1 base short and J 4 bases short, with 5 bases between. CDR3 nucleotides: TGCAGTGCTAGAGCCGCATACGAGCAGTACTTC. Protein: CSARAAYEQYF.

Here the CDR3 reads CSAREDETQYF. DNA of the CDR3: TGCAGTGCTAGAGAGGATGAGACCCAGTACTTC. The chain employs TRBV20-1 and TRBJ2-5; D remains unclear. CDR3 length equals 11 residues. Trimming removed 0 bases at V and 5 bases at J, with 4 bases between. The germline V gene has CDR1 DFQATT and CDR2 SNEGSKA (reference sequence).

V gene TRBV6-1 combines with J gene TRBJ1-6; D remains ambiguous. CDR1 is MNHNS, CDR2 SASEGT, per germline. The V and J ends lost 5 bases and 5 bases respectively, with 7 bases between them. The CDR3 sequence is 13 residues long. In nucleotides, the CDR3 is TGTGCCAGCAGTAGGCACCATAATTCACCCCTCCACTTT. Its translation is CASSRHHNSPLHF.

V and J are TRBV7-2 and TRBJ2-3; D might be TRBD1 (5 bases). This CDR3 is built from 13 residues. V lost 3 bases and J 8 bases, leaving 12 bases between the germline ends. From germline, CDR1 is SGHTA and CDR2 FQGNSA. CDR3 bases: TGTGCCAGCAGCTTTCAGGGTGTGGGTACGCAGTATTTT. This translates into CASSFQGVGTQYF.

For this clonotype: The junction departs from germline at one end; a sequencing error may be responsible. The chain has TRBV20-1 and TRBJ2-3, with 15 bases fitting TRBD2. The CDR3 loop spans 11 amino acids. Germline V gene sequence: CDR1 DFQATT, CDR2 SNEGSKA (reference sequence). The CDR3 spells CSARGLAGGVF. CDR3 DNA sequence: TGCAGTGCCCGGGGACTAGCGGGGGGCGTTTTT.

This clonotype was seen a few times. The chain is built from TRBV4-2 and TRBJ2-5; D not certain. The CDR3 contains 15 residues. CDR1 is LGHNA, CDR2 YNFKEQ, per germline. Trimming shortened V by 1 base and J by 5 bases, and 14 bases separated the two germline ends. CDR3 nucleotides: TGTGCCAGCAGCCAAGGACGGGTCGAAGGGGAGACCCAGTACTTC. This gives the protein CASSQGRVEGETQYF.

This clonotype was detected only a few times. V gene TRBV7-6 combines with J gene TRBJ2-5, with D perhaps being TRBD1 or TRBD2 (5 bases each). CDR3 length: 15 amino acids. Trimming removed 4 bases from V and 5 bases from J, with 17 bases in between. Germline-derived CDR1 and CDR2 are SGHVS and FNYEAQ. The CDR3 here is CASSSDRDAGETQYF. CDR3 in DNA: TGTGCCAGCAGCTCCGACCGGGACGCAGGGGAGACCCAGTACTTC.

This clonotype was detected a few times. V usage is TRBV24-1 and J usage is TRBJ2-1, with D possibly called TRBD1 or TRBD2 (5 bases each). V was trimmed by 4 bases and J by 4 bases, leaving 13 bases between them. The CDR3 has 15 amino acids. The germline V gene has CDR1 KGHDR and CDR2 SFDVKD. CDR3 bases: TGTGCCACCAGTGAGGGACGGGGTAAATACAATGAGCAGTTCTTC. Translated: CATSEGRGKYNEQFF.